This record looks at one T cell receptor beta chain sequence and its context. The study drew all its donors from Caucasian adults living in Nashville, Tennessee. Several immunoSEQ 96-well plates shared each subset's DNA, each plate a replicate. Using immunoSEQ multiplex PCR, the repertoire was profiled, and TCRdb retains in-frame clones only, with some absent. The sample lists about 500,000 clones; roughly 80% were seen once. The sample is drawn from a study of shared clonotypes between healthy human individuals. The V end lost 5 bases, the J end lost 3 bases, and 11 bases lay between the germline ends. Germline CDR1 reads SGHNT; CDR2 reads YENEEA. The CDR3 sequence is 13 residues long.

Specimen: PBMCs. The chain links TRBV11-3 to TRBJ2-7; D call uncertain. The receptor was derived from a middle-aged woman in good health. Some clones in this sample may be carry-over from other donors' samples. CDR3 loop: CASSQDGNYEQYF. CDR3 nucleotide sequence: TGTGCCAGCAGCCAGGACGGAAACTACGAGCAGTACTTC.